The rows below give T cell receptor beta chains drawn from one sample of a study of human T cells and chemical hapten exposure. Each CDR3 protein gets one entry after TCRdb re-called the RACE reads with MiXCR. The sample records approximately 81,000 distinct CDR3 sequences, 7% to 9% being singletons. Sequenced: whole blood. These receptors all come from a male donor in good health. Some clones in this sample may be carry-over from other donors' samples. CDR3s include the opening cysteine and the closing phenylalanine or tryptophan. Each record gives: D gene, clone size, V gene, J gene, CDR3 DNA, CDR3 protein. A D gene is named only where the DNA matches it firmly. Clone size, where shown, is once, few, many, or a class for clones that have expanded.

TRBD1	few	TRBV28	TRBJ2-6	TGTGCCAGCAGCTCCCGGGACAGGGCGACCCTCTCTGGGGCCAACGTCCTGACTTTC	CASSSRDRATLSGANVLTF
TRBD1	few	TRBV27	TRBJ1-5	TGTGCCAGCAGTCCCCAGGCACGTGGACAGGTCAATCAGCCCCAGCATTTT	CASSPQARGQVNQPQHF
.	once	TRBV14	TRBJ1-1	TGTGCCAGCGGACGGGGGAGGACTGAAGCTTTCTTT	CASGRGRTEAFF
.	few	TRBV7-9	TRBJ1-5	TGTGCCAGCAGCGATACCCAGGGGAGCAATCAGCCCCAGCATTTT	CASSDTQGSNQPQHF
.	many	TRBV11-2	TRBJ1-1	TGTGCCAGCAGCTTAGACGGGGTTCGAACTGAAGCTTTCTTT	CASSLDGVRTEAFF
.	.	TRBV6-2/TRBV6-3	TRBJ2-7	TGTGCCAGCACCCTTAACGTGAACCCGACCTTTGACGAGCAGTACTTC	CASTLNVNPTFDEQYF
TRBD1	few	TRBV29-1	TRBJ2-3	TGCAGCGTTGACAGGGGGCATACGCAGTATTTT	CSVDRGHTQYF
TRBD1	many	TRBV20-1	TRBJ2-3	TGCAGTGCTAGATTCTCCCTAACAGGGGGAGTTCGCCAAACAGATACGCAGTATTTT	CSARFSLTGGVRQTDTQYF
.	.	TRBV5-4	TRBJ2-3	TGTGCCAGCAGCCCGTCCGTAGCAGATACGCAGTATTTT	CASSPSVADTQYF
.	many	TRBV20-1	TRBJ1-2	TGCAGTGCTAGGGATATTTATGGCTACACCTTC	CSARDIYGYTF
.	few	TRBV6-5	TRBJ1-6	TGTGCCAGCAGTTACTTCGGGTCCGGGTATAATTCACCCCTCCACTTT	CASSYFGSGYNSPLHF
TRBD2	few	TRBV28	TRBJ2-7	TGTGCCAGTCAAACGGCGGGGCTAGCGGGCTTCGAGCAGTACTTC	CASQTAGLAGFEQYF
TRBD2	few	TRBV24-1	TRBJ2-1	TGTGCCACCAGTGATGGGACTAGCGGGAGGAGGAATGAGCAGTTCTTC	CATSDGTSGRRNEQFF
.	.	TRBV20-1	TRBJ1-4	TGCAGTGCTAGAGGAGCAACTAATGAAAAACTGTTTTTT	CSARGATNEKLFF
.	.	TRBV4-3	TRBJ2-7	TGCGCCAGCAGCCCAGGGGTGGGGTTACCTTCCTACGAGCAGTACTTC	CASSPGVGLPSYEQYF
.	few	TRBV9	TRBJ1-6	TGTGCCAGCAGCGAGCTCTGGGGGGCTTGGGATTCACCCCTCCACTTT	CASSELWGAWDSPLHF
.	.	TRBV6-6	TRBJ1-5	TGTGCCAGCAGCTCCGACCGGGCCTTCAATCAGCCCCAGCATTTT	CASSSDRAFNQPQHF
.	.	TRBV6-9	TRBJ1-6	TGCGGCTTTGTCAGGGCGGATAATTCACCCCTCCACTTT	CGFVRADNSPLHF
.	many	TRBV6-2/TRBV6-3	TRBJ1-1	TGTGCCAGCAGTTACGCCTTCGGGGACACGGACACTGAAGCTTTCTTT	CASSYAFGDTDTEAFF
.	few	TRBV11-2	TRBJ1-6	TGTGCCAGCAGCACCGGGTTCTATAATTCACCCCTCCACTTT	CASSTGFYNSPLHF
.	.	TRBV25-1	TRBJ2-1	TGTGCCAGCAGTGAATATGGCACCGTCCTCAATGAGCAGTTCTTC	CASSEYGTVLNEQFF
.	few	TRBV4-2	TRBJ1-1	TGTGCCAGCAGCCATGAGAAGGGGGTACAGGCTGAAGCTTTCTTT	CASSHEKGVQAEAFF
.	.	TRBV5-1	TRBJ2-5	TGCGCCAGCAGGAAGGACAGCTCCCAAGAGACCCAGTACTTC	CASRKDSSQETQYF